These 23 T cell receptor beta chains share one sample of origin, sequenced in a study of OX40 agonist ivuxolimab in advanced cancers. Only in-frame clones appear in the TCRdb table, and some are missing; sequencing was by immunoSEQ multiplex PCR. The table includes about 110,000 clones, around 93% detected once. This sample comprised CD4+ or CD8+ T cells sorted from blood, obtained in a trial of the OX40 agonist ivuxolimab. These receptors came from an adult with an advanced solid tumor such as melanoma, head and neck, liver or kidney cancer.

The rearrangement joins TRBV10-3 to TRBJ2-5, with D possibly called TRBD1 or TRBD2 (5 bases each). The CDR3 is made up of 13 amino acids. CDR1 and CDR2 from the germline V gene are ENHRY and SYGVKD. Trimming shortened V by 6 bases and J by 0 bases, and 8 bases separated the two germline ends. In DNA form, the CDR3 reads TGTGCCATCAGCGGGGCGTACCAAGAGACCCAGTACTTC. Amino acid sequence: CAISGAYQETQYF.

This clone appeared a single time. V is TRBV19 and J is TRBJ2-7; 7 positions match TRBD1. Trimming at V came to 8 bases and at J to 4 bases, leaving 2 bases not matched to a gene. Germline V lookup: CDR1 LNHDA, CDR2 SQIVND (reference sequence). This CDR3 has 11 residues. CDR3 sequence (DNA): TGTGCCAGTCGGGACAGATACGAGCAGTACTTC. Amino acids: CASRDRYEQYF. Combining the CDR3 with reference TRBV19 and TRBJ2-7 gives the whole variable domain DGGITQSPKYLFRKEGQNVTLSCEQNLNHDAMYWYRQDPGQGLRLIYYSQIVNDFQKGDIAEGYSVSREKKESFPLTVTSAQKNPTAFYLCASRDRYEQYFGPGTRLTVT.

The CDR3 coding sequence is TGTGCCAGTAAGGGCGGGGCAGCGGGCGGGGCCAACGTCCTGACTTTC. This sequence encodes CASKGGAAGGANVLTF. The chain employs TRBV19 and TRBJ2-6; D might be TRBD2 (6 bases). The CDR3 spans 16 residues. The V gene lost 7 bases and the J gene lost 4 bases, with 17 bases spanning the gap. Per the germline V gene, CDR1 is LNHDA and CDR2 is SQIVND (reference sequence). Full variable domain (outside the CDR3, taken from reference TRBV19 and TRBJ2-6): DGGITQSPKYLFRKEGQNVTLSCEQNLNHDAMYWYRQDPGQGLRLIYYSQIVNDFQKGDIAEGYSVSREKKESFPLTVTSAQKNPTAFYLCASKGGAAGGANVLTFGAGSRLTVL.

The chain combines TRBV27 with TRBJ1-3; 8 bases fit TRBD1. This CDR3 has 16 residues. V shed 3 bases, J shed 0 bases, and the junction held 4 bases outside the gene matches. Germline V gene sequence: CDR1 MNHEY, CDR2 SMNVEV (reference sequence). The CDR3 sequence is CASSLGTGASGNTIYF. DNA of the CDR3: TGTGCCAGCAGTTTGGGGACAGGAGCCTCTGGAAACACCATATATTTT.

The J gene is TRBJ2-5, the V gene TRBV5-1, with TRBD2 as a possible D gene (5 bases). The germline V gene encodes CDR1 SGHRS and CDR2 YFSETQ. The CDR3 runs to 16 residues. The germline V and J ends were trimmed by 1 base and 4 bases, with 17 bases remaining between them. CDR3 sequence reads: CASSLTRFGVPETQYF. CDR3 DNA sequence: TGCGCCAGCAGCTTGACTCGCTTCGGGGTCCCAGAGACCCAGTACTTC.

The rearrangement uses TRBV2 and TRBJ2-5; possibly TRBD2 for D (7 bases). The V gene's germline CDR1 is SNHLY and CDR2 FYNNEI. Trimming shortened V by 2 bases and J by 5 bases, and 18 bases separated the two germline ends. The CDR3 contains 16 residues. The CDR3 nucleotides read TGTGCCAGCAGTGAATCCGCGGGGGCGGTAACTGAGACCCAGTACTTC. This encodes CASSESAGAVTETQYF.

The chain links TRBV19 to TRBJ1-4; a possible D gene is TRBD1 (5 bases). V dropped 6 bases and J dropped 3 bases, with 11 bases sitting between them. The CDR3 loop spans 14 amino acids. Looked up from germline, CDR1 is LNHDA and CDR2 is SQIVND (reference sequence). In DNA, the CDR3 is TGTGCCAGTAGGCAGTTGGGGCCTAATGAAAAACTGTTTTTT. It yields the protein CASRQLGPNEKLFF. Based on the CDR3 plus reference TRBV19 and TRBJ1-4, the full variable domain is DGGITQSPKYLFRKEGQNVTLSCEQNLNHDAMYWYRQDPGQGLRLIYYSQIVNDFQKGDIAEGYSVSREKKESFPLTVTSAQKNPTAFYLCASRQLGPNEKLFFGSGTQLSVL.

This chain links TRBV6-1 with TRBJ1-2; no firm D call. Germline CDR1 is MNHNS and CDR2 is SASEGT. With 10 bases removed from V and 1 base from J, the gap between germline ends came to 7 bases. There are 11 residues in the CDR3. CDR3 in amino acids: CATGSNYGYTF. CDR3 sequence (DNA): TGTGCCACCGGGAGTAACTATGGCTACACCTTC.

The chain joins TRBV5-6 to TRBJ2-3; a weak D match, TRBD1 (5 bases). The germline gives CDR1 SGHDT, CDR2 YYEEEE. This CDR3 is 18 amino acids long. V shed 3 bases and J shed 4 bases, with 24 bases lying between them. CDR3 bases: TGTGCCAGCAGCTACTCTTTGGTGCCAGGGTGGTCCGCAGATACGCAGTATTTT. Translated, it gives CASSYSLVPGWSADTQYF.

This clone has only a few counts. This chain uses TRBV25-1 with TRBJ1-2, with D tentatively TRBD1 (5 bases). The germline V gene encodes CDR1 MGHDK and CDR2 SYGVNS. This CDR3 has 9 residues. V was trimmed by 7 bases and J by 12 bases, leaving 9 bases between them. The CDR3 loop is CASKPGDTF. Written as DNA, the CDR3 is TGTGCCAGCAAACCGGGGGACACCTTC.

This chain links TRBV29-1 with TRBJ1-1; D gene unclear. This CDR3 has 12 residues. CDR1 and CDR2 (germline): SQVTM, ANQGSEA. V was trimmed by 1 base and J by 4 bases, leaving 7 bases between them. CDR3 DNA: TGCAGCGTTGAAGCTGGAGGCACTGAAGCTTTCTTT. As protein: CSVEAGGTEAFF.

The V call is TRBV2, the J call TRBJ1-5; D unresolved. V was clipped by 8 bases and J by 11 bases, with 13 bases between them. This CDR3 contains 11 residues. Germline V CDR1 and CDR2: SNHLY, FYNNEI. The CDR3 coding sequence is TGTGCCAGCGGGCGGACCCAGGCCCAGCATTTT. Its protein is CASGRTQAQHF.

This chain uses TRBV27 with TRBJ2-1; TRBD1 might be the D (5 bases). Deletions cut 7 bases from V and 9 bases from J, with 16 bases between. This CDR3 contains 13 residues. The V gene's germline CDR1 is MNHEY and CDR2 SMNVEV (reference sequence). The CDR3 reads CASTRPQGSEQFF. The DNA for the CDR3 is TGTGCCAGCACCAGACCTCAGGGAAGTGAGCAGTTCTTC.

The chain has TRBV2 and TRBJ2-5; D possibly corresponds to TRBD1 (6 bases). The CDR3 is made up of 14 amino acids. The V end was cut by 6 bases, the J end by 2 bases, with 13 bases between. The germline V gene has CDR1 SNHLY and CDR2 FYNNEI. The CDR3 loop reads CASSWDILQETQYF. CDR3 in DNA: TGTGCCAGCAGCTGGGACATCTTACAAGAGACCCAGTACTTC.

The gene calls are TRBV30 and TRBJ1-1; 7 positions match TRBD1. CDR1 and CDR2 (germline): GTSNPN, SVGIG (reference sequence). J was trimmed by 1 base and V by 4 bases; bases with no gene match: 3. The CDR3 length is 13 residues. The chain's CDR3 is CAWIGGKNTEAFF. CDR3 DNA sequence: TGTGCCTGGATAGGGGGCAAGAACACTGAAGCTTTCTTT.

The sample holds one count of this clone. This rearrangement joins TRBV6-5 to TRBJ2-7; TRBD2 agrees at 8 bases. The trim removed 8 bases at V and 4 bases at J, leaving 7 bases unmatched. The CDR3 is 13 residues long. Germline V lookup: CDR1 MNHEY, CDR2 SVGAGI. DNA of the CDR3: TGTGCCAGCTTGAGCGGGAGAGGTTACGAGCAGTACTTC. Amino acids: CASLSGRGYEQYF.

The V and J genes are TRBV6-1 and TRBJ1-2, with D tentatively TRBD1 (5 bases). CDR1 is MNHNS, CDR2 SASEGT, per germline. The CDR3 runs to 15 residues. Trimming removed 4 bases at V and 4 bases at J, with 16 bases between. Here the CDR3 reads CASSVPPPGTYGYTF. The DNA for the CDR3 is TGTGCCAGCAGTGTTCCCCCCCCAGGGACCTATGGCTACACCTTC.

The chain has TRBV2 and TRBJ2-3; D gene uncertain. The length of the CDR3 is 13 residues. The V end lost 6 bases, the J end lost 4 bases, and 11 bases lay between the germline ends. Germline CDR1 and CDR2: SNHLY and FYNNEI. The DNA for the CDR3 is TGTGCCAGCAGCGCTAATACCGCAGATACGCAGTATTTT. Its translation is CASSANTADTQYF.

The chain has TRBV18 and TRBJ2-5, with D possibly matching TRBD2 (5 bases). The germline V gene has CDR1 KGHSH and CDR2 LQKENI. The ends were cut back, 7 bases at V and 5 bases at J, with 20 bases in the middle. The CDR3 totals 15 residues. CDR3 protein: CASFSGHAGAETQYF. In DNA, the CDR3 is TGTGCCAGCTTCTCCGGCCATGCGGGTGCCGAGACCCAGTACTTC.

The chain links TRBV6-1 to TRBJ2-3; a possible D gene is TRBD1 (5 bases). Germline CDR1 is MNHNS and CDR2 is SASEGT. V was shortened by 6 bases and J by 2 bases, with 12 bases between the two germline ends. CDR3 size: 14 residues. The CDR3 sequence is CASRRWGLTDTQYF. In DNA form, the CDR3 reads TGTGCCAGCAGGCGCTGGGGCCTCACAGATACGCAGTATTTT.

The gene calls are TRBV5-4 and TRBJ2-3; the match to TRBD2 covers 11 bases. CDR3 length: 16 residues. Per the germline V gene, CDR1 is SGHNT and CDR2 is YYREEE (reference sequence). V lost 0 bases to trimming and J lost 4 bases; unmatched junction nucleotides: 4. CDR3 DNA: TGTGCCAGCAGCTTGGCTCTAGCGGGGGGAGCAGATACGCAGTATTTT. The encoded protein is CASSLALAGGADTQYF. The full variable domain, with the rest looked up from reference TRBV5-4 and TRBJ2-3, is ETGVTQSPTHLIKTRGQQVTLRCSSQSGHNTVSWYQQALGQGPQFIFQYYREEENGRGNFPPRFSGLQFPNYSSELNVNALELDDSALYLCASSLALAGGADTQYFGPGTRLTVL.

The V call is TRBV19, the J call TRBJ1-1; D possibly corresponds to TRBD1 (5 bases). CDR3 length: 15 amino acids. Trimming shortened V by 8 bases and J by 1 base, and 17 bases separated the two germline ends. Germline CDR1 is LNHDA and CDR2 is SQIVND (reference sequence). CDR3 amino acids: CASQQRGFANTEAFF. CDR3 DNA sequence: TGTGCCAGTCAACAGCGGGGCTTCGCGAACACTGAAGCTTTCTTT.

The chain joins TRBV19 to TRBJ1-1, with 7 bases fitting TRBD1. Losses at the gene ends were 3 bases for V and 3 bases for J; bases not matched to a gene: 1. Per the germline V gene, CDR1 is LNHDA and CDR2 is SQIVND (reference sequence). CDR3 length equals 13 residues. CDR3 sequence (DNA): TGTGCCAGTAGTATTCAGGGGGACACTGAAGCTTTCTTT. Translated: CASSIQGDTEAFF.